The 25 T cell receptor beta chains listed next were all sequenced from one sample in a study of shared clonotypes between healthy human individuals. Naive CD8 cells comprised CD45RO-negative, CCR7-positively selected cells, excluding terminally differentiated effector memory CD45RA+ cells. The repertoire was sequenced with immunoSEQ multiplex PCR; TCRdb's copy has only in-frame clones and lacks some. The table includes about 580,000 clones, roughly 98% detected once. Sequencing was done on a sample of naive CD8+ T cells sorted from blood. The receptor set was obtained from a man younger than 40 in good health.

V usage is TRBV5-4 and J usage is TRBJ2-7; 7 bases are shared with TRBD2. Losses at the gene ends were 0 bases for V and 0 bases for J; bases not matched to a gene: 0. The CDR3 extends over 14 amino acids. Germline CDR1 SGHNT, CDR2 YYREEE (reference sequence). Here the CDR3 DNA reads TGTGCCAGCAGCTTGGGGACTAGCTCCTACGAGCAGTACTTC. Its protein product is CASSLGTSSYEQYF.

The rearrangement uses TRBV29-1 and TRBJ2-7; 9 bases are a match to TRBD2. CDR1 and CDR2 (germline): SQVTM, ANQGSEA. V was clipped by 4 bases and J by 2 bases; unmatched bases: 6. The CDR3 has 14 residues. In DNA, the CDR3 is TGCAGCGTTGTGCCTAGCGGGGAAACCTACGAGCAGTACTTC. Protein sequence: CSVVPSGETYEQYF.

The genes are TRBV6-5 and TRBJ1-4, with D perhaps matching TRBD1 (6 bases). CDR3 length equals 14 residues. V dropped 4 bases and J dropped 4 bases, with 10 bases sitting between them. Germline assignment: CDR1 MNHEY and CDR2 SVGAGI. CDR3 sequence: CASSSTGFNEKLFF. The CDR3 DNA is TGTGCCAGCAGTTCGACAGGCTTTAATGAAAAACTGTTTTTT.

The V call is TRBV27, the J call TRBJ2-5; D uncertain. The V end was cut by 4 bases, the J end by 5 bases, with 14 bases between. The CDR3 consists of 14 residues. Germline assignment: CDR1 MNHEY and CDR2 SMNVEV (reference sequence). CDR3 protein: CASSSTGFRETQYF. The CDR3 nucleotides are TGTGCCAGCAGTTCCACTGGGTTCCGGGAGACCCAGTACTTC.

The CDR3 region has the DNA TGTGCCAGCAGTTTATTCTATGAGCAGTTCTTC. The encoded protein is CASSLFYEQFF. The chain is built from TRBV28 and TRBJ2-1, with no clear D. The CDR3 is made up of 11 amino acids. V lost 1 base and J 8 bases, leaving 3 bases between the germline ends. In germline, CDR1 is MDHEN, CDR2 SYDVKM.

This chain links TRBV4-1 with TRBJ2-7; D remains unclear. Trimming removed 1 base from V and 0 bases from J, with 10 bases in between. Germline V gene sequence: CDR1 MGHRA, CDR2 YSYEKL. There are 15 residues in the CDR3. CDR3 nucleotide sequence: TGCGCCAGCAGCCAAGGAATGGGTTCCTCCTACGAGCAGTACTTC. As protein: CASSQGMGSSYEQYF.

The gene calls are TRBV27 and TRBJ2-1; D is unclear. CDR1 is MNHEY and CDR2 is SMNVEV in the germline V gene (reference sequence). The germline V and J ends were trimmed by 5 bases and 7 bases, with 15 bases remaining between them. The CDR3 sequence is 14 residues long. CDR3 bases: TGTGCCAGCAGTACCTCGGACCTCTGGAATGAGCAGTTCTTC. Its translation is CASSTSDLWNEQFF.

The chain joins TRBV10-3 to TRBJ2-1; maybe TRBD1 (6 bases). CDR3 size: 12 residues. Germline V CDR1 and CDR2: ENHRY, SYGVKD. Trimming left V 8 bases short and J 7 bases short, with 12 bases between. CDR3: CAIGGRGNEQFF. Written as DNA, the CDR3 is TGTGCCATCGGGGGCCGGGGTAATGAGCAGTTCTTC.

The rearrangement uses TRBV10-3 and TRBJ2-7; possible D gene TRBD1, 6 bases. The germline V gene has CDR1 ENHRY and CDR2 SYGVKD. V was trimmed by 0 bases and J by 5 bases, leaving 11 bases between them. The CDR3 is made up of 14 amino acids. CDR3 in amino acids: CAISESDRLDEQYF. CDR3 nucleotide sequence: TGTGCCATCAGTGAGTCCGACAGGCTGGACGAGCAGTACTTC.

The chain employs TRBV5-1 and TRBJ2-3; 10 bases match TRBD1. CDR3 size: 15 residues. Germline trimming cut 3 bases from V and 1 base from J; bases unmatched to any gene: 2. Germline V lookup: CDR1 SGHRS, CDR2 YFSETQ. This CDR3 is CASSSGTGGTDTQYF. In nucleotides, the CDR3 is TGCGCCAGCAGCTCTGGGACAGGGGGCACAGATACGCAGTATTTT. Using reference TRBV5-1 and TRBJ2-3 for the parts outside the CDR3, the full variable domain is KAGVTQTPRYLIKTRGQQVTLSCSPISGHRSVSWYQQTPGQGLQFLFEYFSETQRNKGNFPGRFSGRQFSNSRSEMNVSTLELGDSALYLCASSSGTGGTDTQYFGPGTRLTVL.

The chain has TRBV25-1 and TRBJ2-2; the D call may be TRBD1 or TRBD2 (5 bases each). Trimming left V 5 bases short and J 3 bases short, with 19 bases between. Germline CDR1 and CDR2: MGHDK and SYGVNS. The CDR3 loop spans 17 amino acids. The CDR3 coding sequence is TGTGCCAGCAGTCGATCCGCAGACGGGGCCGACACCGGGGAGCTGTTTTTT. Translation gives CASSRSADGADTGELFF.

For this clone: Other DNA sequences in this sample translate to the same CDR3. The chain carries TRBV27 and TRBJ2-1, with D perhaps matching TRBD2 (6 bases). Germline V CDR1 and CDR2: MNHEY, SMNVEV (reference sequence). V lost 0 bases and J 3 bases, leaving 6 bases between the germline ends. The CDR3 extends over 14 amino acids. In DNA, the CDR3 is TGTGCCAGCAGTTTATCGGGACTCTACAATGAGCAGTTCTTC. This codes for CASSLSGLYNEQFF.

CDR3 in DNA: TGTGCCAGCAGCCACGGACAGGGCGAAAACAATGAGCAGTTCTTC. Its translation is CASSHGQGENNEQFF. The rearrangement uses TRBV7-3 and TRBJ2-1, with 8 bases matching TRBD1. The CDR3 is 15 amino acids. Germline CDR1 reads SGHTA; CDR2 reads FQGTGA. Unmatched junction bases numbered 8, after V lost 5 bases and J lost 5 bases.

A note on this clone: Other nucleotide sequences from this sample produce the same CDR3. The DNA of the CDR3 is TGTGCCAGCAGCTTGGGAGGTGGCGAGCAGTACTTC. This gives the protein CASSLGGGEQYF. The chain recombines TRBV5-6 with TRBJ2-7; D is uncertain. CDR1 SGHDT and CDR2 YYEEEE come from the germline V gene. V was clipped by 0 bases and J by 6 bases, with 7 bases between them. The CDR3 totals 12 residues.

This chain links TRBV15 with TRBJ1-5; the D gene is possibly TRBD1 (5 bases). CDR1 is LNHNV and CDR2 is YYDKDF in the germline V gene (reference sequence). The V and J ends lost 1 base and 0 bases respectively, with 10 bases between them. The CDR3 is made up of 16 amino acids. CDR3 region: CATSRGGGYSNQPQHF. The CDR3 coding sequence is TGTGCCACCAGCAGAGGGGGGGGATATAGCAATCAGCCCCAGCATTTT.

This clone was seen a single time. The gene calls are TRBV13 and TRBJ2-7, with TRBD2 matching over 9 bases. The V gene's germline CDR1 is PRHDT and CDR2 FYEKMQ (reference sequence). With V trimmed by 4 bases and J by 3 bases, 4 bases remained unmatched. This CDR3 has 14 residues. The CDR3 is CASSSRLADYEQYF. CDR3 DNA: TGTGCCAGCAGCTCCCGACTAGCGGACTACGAGCAGTACTTC.

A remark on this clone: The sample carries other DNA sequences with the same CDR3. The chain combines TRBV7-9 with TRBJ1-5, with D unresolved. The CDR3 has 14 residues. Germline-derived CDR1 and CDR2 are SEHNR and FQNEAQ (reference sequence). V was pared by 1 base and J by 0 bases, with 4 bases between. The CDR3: CASSLVGSNQPQHF. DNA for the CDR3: TGTGCCAGCAGCTTAGTCGGTAGCAATCAGCCCCAGCATTTT.

CDR3 in amino acids: CASSSGTDFEKLFF. The DNA for the CDR3 is TGCGCCAGTAGCTCCGGGACAGATTTCGAAAAACTGTTTTTT. V usage is TRBV10-1 and J usage is TRBJ1-4; 7 bases agree with TRBD1. The ends lost 9 bases at V and 8 bases at J; junction bases unmatched: 12. Germline-derived CDR1 and CDR2 are WNHNN and SYGVQD (reference sequence). The CDR3 runs 14 residues.

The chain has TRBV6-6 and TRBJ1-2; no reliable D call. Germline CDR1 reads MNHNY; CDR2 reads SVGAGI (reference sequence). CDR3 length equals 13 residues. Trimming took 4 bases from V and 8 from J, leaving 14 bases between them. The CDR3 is CASSSLFGSGYTF. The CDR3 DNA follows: TGTGCCAGCAGTTCTTTGTTTGGGAGCGGCTACACCTTC.

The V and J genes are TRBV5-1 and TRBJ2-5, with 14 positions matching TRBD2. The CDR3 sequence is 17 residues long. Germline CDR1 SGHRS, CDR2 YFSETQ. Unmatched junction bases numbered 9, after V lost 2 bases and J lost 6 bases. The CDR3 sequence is CASSFGTSGSRVKTQYF. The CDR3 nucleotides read TGCGCCAGCAGCTTCGGGACTAGCGGGAGCCGGGTAAAGACCCAGTACTTC.

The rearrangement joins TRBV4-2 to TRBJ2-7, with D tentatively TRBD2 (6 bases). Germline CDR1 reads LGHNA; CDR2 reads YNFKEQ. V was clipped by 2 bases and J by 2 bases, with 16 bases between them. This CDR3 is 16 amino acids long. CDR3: CASSQNLAHPTYEQYF. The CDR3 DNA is TGTGCCAGCAGCCAAAATCTAGCGCATCCTACCTACGAGCAGTACTTC.

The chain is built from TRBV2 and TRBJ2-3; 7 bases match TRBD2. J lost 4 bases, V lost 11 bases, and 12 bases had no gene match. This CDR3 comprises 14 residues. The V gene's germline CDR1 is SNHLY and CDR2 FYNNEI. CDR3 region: CAPAGLGGADTQYF. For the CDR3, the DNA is TGTGCCCCAGCGGGGTTAGGAGGCGCAGATACGCAGTATTTT. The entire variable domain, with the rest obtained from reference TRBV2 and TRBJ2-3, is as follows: EPEVTQTPSHQVTQMGQEVILRCVPISNHLYFYWYRQILGQKVEFLVSFYNNEISEKSEIFDDQFSVERPDGSNFTLKIRSTKLEDSAMYFCAPAGLGGADTQYFGPGTRLTVL.

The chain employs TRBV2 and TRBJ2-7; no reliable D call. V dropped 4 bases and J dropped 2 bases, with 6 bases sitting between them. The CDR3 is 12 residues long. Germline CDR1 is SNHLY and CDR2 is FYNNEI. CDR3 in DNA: TGTGCCAGCAGTGGGTATGCCTACGAGCAGTACTTC. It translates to CASSGYAYEQYF.

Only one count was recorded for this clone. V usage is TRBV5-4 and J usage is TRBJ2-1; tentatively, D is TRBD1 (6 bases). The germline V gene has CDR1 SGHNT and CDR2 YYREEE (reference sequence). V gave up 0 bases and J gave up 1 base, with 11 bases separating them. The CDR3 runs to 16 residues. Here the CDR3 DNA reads TGTGCCAGCAGCTTGGGCAGGGGCAAATCCTACAATGAGCAGTTCTTC. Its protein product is CASSLGRGKSYNEQFF.

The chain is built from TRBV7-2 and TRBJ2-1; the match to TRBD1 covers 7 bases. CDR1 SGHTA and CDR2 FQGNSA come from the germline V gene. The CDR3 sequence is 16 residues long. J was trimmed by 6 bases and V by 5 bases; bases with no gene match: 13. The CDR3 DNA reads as TGTGCCAGCAGCGCAAATAGGGGGCTGGGGTCCAATGAGCAGTTCTTC. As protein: CASSANRGLGSNEQFF.